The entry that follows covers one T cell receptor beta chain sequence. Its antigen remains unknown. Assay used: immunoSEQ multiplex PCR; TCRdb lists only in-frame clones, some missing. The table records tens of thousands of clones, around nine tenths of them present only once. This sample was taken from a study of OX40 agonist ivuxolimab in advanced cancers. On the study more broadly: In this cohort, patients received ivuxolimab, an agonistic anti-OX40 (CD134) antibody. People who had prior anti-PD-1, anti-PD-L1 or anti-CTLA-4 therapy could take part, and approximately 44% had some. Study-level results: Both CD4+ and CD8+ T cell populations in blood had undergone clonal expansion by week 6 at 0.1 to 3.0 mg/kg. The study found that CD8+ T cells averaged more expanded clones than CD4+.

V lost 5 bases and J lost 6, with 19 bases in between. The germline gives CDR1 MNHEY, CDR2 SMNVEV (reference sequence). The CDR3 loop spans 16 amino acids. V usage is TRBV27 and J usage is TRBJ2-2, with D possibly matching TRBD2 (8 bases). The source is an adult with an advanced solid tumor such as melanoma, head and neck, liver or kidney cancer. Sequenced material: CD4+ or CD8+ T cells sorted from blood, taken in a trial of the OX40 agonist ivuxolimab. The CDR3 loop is CASSPGGLVPPGELFF. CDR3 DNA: TGTGCCAGCAGTCCAGGGGGACTAGTTCCGCCCGGGGAGCTGTTTTTT.